Listed below are T cell receptor beta chains from one sample, sequenced in a study of cytomegalovirus exposure and HLA in healthy donors. Profiling relied on immunoSEQ multiplex PCR, and the TCRdb table lists in-frame clones only, not all of them. The sample includes roughly 73,000 clones, 78% of them seen just once. The sample taken for sequencing was PBMCs. The receptors shown here come from a man aged 40-49 years in good health and CMV-seronegative. Each CDR3 is given without its conserved first and last residue. The order of the fields is J gene, V gene, CDR3 protein.

>TRBJ1-2|TRBV15
ATSMGQGLNYGYT
>TRBJ2-7|TRBV6-4
ASRRDRGAYEQY
>TRBJ2-5|TRBV5-4
ASSPTGTGGETQY
>TRBJ2-3|TRBV7-8
ASSLTDTQY
>TRBJ1-3|TRBV6-5
ASRVVSSGNTIY
>TRBJ1-1|TRBV5-4
ASSLDQGVDTEAF
>TRBJ1-2|TRBV6-1
ASRRGDSGTGGYT
>TRBJ1-5|TRBV27
ASRTGGSNQPQH
>TRBJ1-4|TRBV7-9
ASSWTTGAAGEKLF
>TRBJ2-5|TRBV9
ASSGGDRRQETQY
>TRBJ1-4|TRBV18
ASSPRTGFEEKLF
>TRBJ2-2|TRBV2
ASSLTGANTGELF
>TRBJ2-5|TRBV27
ASSLRTSGGSYMETQY
>TRBJ1-1|TRBV18
ASSPLFGQGASTEAF
>TRBJ2-1|TRBV7-8
ASSLRGGAGNEQF
>TRBJ2-7|TRBV2
ARRQGESYEQY
>TRBJ2-7|TRBV4-3
ASSQETGYEQY
>TRBJ1-2|TRBV18
ASSTRDRDSYGYT
>TRBJ1-4|TRBV29-1
SVEDFTGTNEKLF
>TRBJ2-5|TRBV7-2
ASSEHGLGAGGAKTQY
>TRBJ1-5|TRBV9
ASSVGGVQPQH
>TRBJ2-1|TRBV5-4
ASSLALAGINEQF
>TRBJ2-5|TRBV5-1
ASSLRTGERETQY
>TRBJ1-6|TRBV6-6
ASSSNRGSGPLH
>TRBJ1-2|TRBV5-1
ASSSSQGAGGYT
>TRBJ1-5|TRBV7-9
ASSEGQYSNQPQH
>TRBJ1-4|TRBV7-9
ASSSWGGPNEKLF
>TRBJ2-4|TRBV7-2
ASSFSLAKNIQY
>TRBJ1-1|TRBV18
ASSPGQDTEAF
>TRBJ2-7|TRBV10-2
ASIDRDNEQY
>TRBJ1-2|TRBV10-3
AISGDSQISDYGYT
>TRBJ1-1|TRBV2
ATATEGKEAF
>TRBJ1-2|TRBV9
ASSVVGGGYT
>TRBJ2-2|TRBV6-4
ASSDSASGAPGELF
>TRBJ1-5|TRBV2
ASKTGFNQPRH
>TRBJ1-2|TRBV6-1
ASTVDRLYGYT
>TRBJ1-2|TRBV6-5
ASSYAPGNYGYT
>TRBJ1-1|TRBV19
ASSSRDRIPTEAF
>TRBJ2-7|TRBV6-5
ASSRPGGIPYEQY
>TRBJ2-1|TRBV6-6
ASSYSGGDENEQF
>TRBJ2-7|TRBV16
ASSPPGKVGEQY
>TRBJ2-5|TRBV27
ASSLSGRGRETQY
>TRBJ2-7|TRBV2
ASSGQGYEQY
>TRBJ2-5|TRBV5-1
ASSATGAQETQY
>TRBJ1-3|TRBV5-1
ARSLAQGGTGNTIY
>TRBJ2-5|TRBV9
ASSEGGTSGLKETQY